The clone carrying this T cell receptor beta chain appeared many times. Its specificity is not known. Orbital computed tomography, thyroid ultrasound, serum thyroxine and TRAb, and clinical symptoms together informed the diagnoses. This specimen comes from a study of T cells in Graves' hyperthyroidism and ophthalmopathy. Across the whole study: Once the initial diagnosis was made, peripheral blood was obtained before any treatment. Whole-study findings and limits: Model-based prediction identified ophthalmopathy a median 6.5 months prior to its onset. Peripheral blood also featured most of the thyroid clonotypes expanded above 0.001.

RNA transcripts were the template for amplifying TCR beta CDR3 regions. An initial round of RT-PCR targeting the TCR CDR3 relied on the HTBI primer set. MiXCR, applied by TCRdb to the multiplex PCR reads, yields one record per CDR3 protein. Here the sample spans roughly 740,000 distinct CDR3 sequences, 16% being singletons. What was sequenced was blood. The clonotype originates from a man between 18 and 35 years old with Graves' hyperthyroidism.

This CDR3 is CASSLTGGRKTQYF. Here the CDR3 DNA reads TGTGCCAGCAGCTTAACGGGAGGGAGGAAGACCCAGTACTTC. The chain couples TRBV11-1 to TRBJ2-5; 8 nucleotides line up with TRBD2. Germline V gene sequence: CDR1 SGHAT, CDR2 FQDESV (reference sequence). The CDR3 runs 14 residues. The J segment lost 6 bases and the V segment lost 2 bases, leaving 5 bases of the junction unmatched.